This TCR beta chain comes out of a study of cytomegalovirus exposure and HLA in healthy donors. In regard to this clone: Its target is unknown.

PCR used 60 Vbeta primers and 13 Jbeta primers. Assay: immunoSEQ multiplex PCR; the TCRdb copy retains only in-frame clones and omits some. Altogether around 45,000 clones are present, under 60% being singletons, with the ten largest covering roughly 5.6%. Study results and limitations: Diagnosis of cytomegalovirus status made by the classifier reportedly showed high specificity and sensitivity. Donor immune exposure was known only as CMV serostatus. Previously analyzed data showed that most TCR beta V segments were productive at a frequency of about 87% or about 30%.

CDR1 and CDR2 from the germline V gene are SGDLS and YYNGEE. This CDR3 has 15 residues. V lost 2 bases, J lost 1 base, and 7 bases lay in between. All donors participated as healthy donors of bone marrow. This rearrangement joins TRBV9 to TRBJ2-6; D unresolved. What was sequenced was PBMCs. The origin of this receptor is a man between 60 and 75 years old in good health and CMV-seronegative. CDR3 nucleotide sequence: TGTGCCAGCAGCGTCACACCTTCTGGGGCCAACGTCCTGACTTTC. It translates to CASSVTPSGANVLTF.